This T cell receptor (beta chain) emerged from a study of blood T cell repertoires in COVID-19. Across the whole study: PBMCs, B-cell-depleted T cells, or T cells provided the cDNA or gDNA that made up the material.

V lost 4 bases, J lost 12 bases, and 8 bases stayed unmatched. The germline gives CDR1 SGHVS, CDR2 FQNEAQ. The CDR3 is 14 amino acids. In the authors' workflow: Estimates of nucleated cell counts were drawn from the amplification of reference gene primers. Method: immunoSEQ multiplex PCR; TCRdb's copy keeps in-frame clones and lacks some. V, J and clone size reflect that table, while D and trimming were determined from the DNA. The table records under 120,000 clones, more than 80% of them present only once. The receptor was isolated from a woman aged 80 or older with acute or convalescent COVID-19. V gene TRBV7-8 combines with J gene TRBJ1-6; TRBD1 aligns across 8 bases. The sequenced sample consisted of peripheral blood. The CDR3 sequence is CASSSRDRRLPLHF. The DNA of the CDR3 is TGTGCCAGCAGCTCACGGGACAGGCGTCTACCCCTCCACTTT.